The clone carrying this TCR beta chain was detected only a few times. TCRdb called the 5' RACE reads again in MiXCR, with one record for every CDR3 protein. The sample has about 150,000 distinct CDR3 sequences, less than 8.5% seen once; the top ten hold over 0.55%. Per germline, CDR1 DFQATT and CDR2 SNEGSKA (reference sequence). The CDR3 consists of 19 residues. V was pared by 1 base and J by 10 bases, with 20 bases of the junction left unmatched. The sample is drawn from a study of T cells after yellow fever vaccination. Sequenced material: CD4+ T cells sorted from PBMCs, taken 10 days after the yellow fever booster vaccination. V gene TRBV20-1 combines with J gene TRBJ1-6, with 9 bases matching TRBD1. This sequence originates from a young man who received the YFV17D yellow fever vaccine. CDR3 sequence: CSARVQDRLTGTGYSPLHF. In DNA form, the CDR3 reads TGCAGTGCTAGAGTCCAGGACCGACTCACCGGGACAGGGTACTCACCCCTCCACTTT.